The 32 T cell receptor beta chains below all came from one sample that was sequenced in a study of blood T cell repertoires in COVID-19 (dated by TCRdb to 2018 to 2020). Receptor amplification or capture employed the immunoSEQ multiplex PCR assay. In TCRdb, the immuneACCESS table is reduced to in-frame sequences with V and J assigned. These tables do not hold every clone; where another copy was compared, an unresolved V gene accounts for under half, and the others remain unexplained. The sample data list around 370,000 clones, and 88% of these were observed just once. The top ten clonotypes cover approximately 1.2% of the sample. Sequences were obtained from PBMCs or T cells enriched from blood (not recorded which). These TCRs come from a woman under 30 who had recovered from COVID-19.

This chain joins TRBV6-5 and TRBJ1-1; 9 bases fit TRBD1. V gave up 0 bases and J gave up 0 bases; unmatched junction bases: 2. The CDR3 is 16 amino acids. Germline lookup yields CDR1 MNHEY and CDR2 SVGAGI. The CDR3 loop is CASSYSGTGLNTEAFF. Written as DNA, the CDR3 is TGTGCCAGCAGTTACTCCGGGACAGGGTTGAACACTGAAGCTTTCTTT.

This chain uses TRBV2 with TRBJ1-6; tentatively, D is TRBD1 (5 bases). Trimming removed 4 bases at V and 0 bases at J, with 10 bases between. Germline values: CDR1 SNHLY, CDR2 FYNNEI. This CDR3 spans 16 amino acids. The CDR3 here is CASSGADSSYNSPLHF. The CDR3 DNA follows: TGTGCCAGCAGTGGAGCTGACAGCTCCTATAATTCACCCCTCCACTTT.

The chain carries TRBV27 and TRBJ1-1; weak D call: TRBD1 (6 bases). The length of the CDR3 is 16 residues. The germline V gene encodes CDR1 MNHEY and CDR2 SMNVEV (reference sequence). Between the trimmed V and J ends, which lost 3 bases and 0 bases, there was a span of 14 bases. CDR3 nucleotide sequence: TGTGCCAGCAGTTTGTTTCCGGGACACCTGAACACTGAAGCTTTCTTT. Protein: CASSLFPGHLNTEAFF.

The V and J genes are TRBV5-1 and TRBJ2-2; D call uncertain. V gave up 4 bases and J gave up 4 bases, with 14 bases separating them. The CDR3 loop spans 15 amino acids. Germline loops: CDR1 SGHRS, CDR2 YFSETQ. CDR3 loop: CASSAGPGGTGELFF. CDR3 nucleotides: TGCGCCAGCAGCGCCGGTCCAGGTGGCACCGGGGAGCTGTTTTTT.

The rearrangement joins TRBV6-4 to TRBJ1-2; TRBD1 aligns across 8 bases. Germline CDR1 and CDR2: MRHNA and SNTAGT. The CDR3 contains 16 residues. V was pared by 2 bases and J by 4 bases, with 9 bases of the junction left unmatched. CDR3 loop: CASSDRVTGDLYGYTF. The CDR3 bases are TGTGCCAGCAGTGACAGAGTGACAGGGGACCTCTATGGCTACACCTTC.

This chain uses TRBV6-5 with TRBJ1-5; D gene unclear. This CDR3 is 15 amino acids long. The germline CDR1 and CDR2 sequences are MNHEY and SVGAGI. The V end lost 7 bases, the J end lost 0 bases, and 13 bases lay between the germline ends. The CDR3 nucleotides are TGTGCCAGCACCCGCCATCCAGGTAGCAATCAGCCCCAGCATTTT. Translated: CASTRHPGSNQPQHF.

In regard to this clone: Germline is not matched at one junction end, which may reflect a read error. The chain employs TRBV5-1 and TRBJ1-2, with TRBD1 matching over 8 bases. The CDR3 loop spans 16 amino acids. Germline V lookup: CDR1 SGHRS, CDR2 YFSETQ. CDR3 sequence reads: CASSWERTGMDYDYTF. In DNA, the CDR3 is TGCGCCAGCAGCTGGGAAAGGACAGGGATGGACTATGACTACACCTTC. Together with reference TRBV5-1 and TRBJ1-2, the CDR3 gives the full variable domain: KAGVTQTPRYLIKTRGQQVTLSCSPISGHRSVSWYQQTPGQGLQFLFEYFSETQRNKGNFPGRFSGRQFSNSRSEMNVSTLELGDSALYLCASSWERTGMDYDYTFGSGTRLTVV.

V gene TRBV19 combines with J gene TRBJ1-5, with D possibly matching TRBD1 (6 bases). The V end was cut by 4 bases, the J end by 2 bases, with 15 bases between. The CDR3 is 16 amino acids. Germline CDR1 reads LNHDA; CDR2 reads SQIVND (reference sequence). The CDR3 DNA follows: TGTGCCAGTAGTAGTTTACAGGGTAGTGGCAATCAGCCCCAGCATTTT. It is translated as CASSSLQGSGNQPQHF.

The J gene is TRBJ1-2, the V gene TRBV29-1; TRBD1 is a possible D gene (5 bases). Germline V gene data show CDR1 as SQVTM and CDR2 as ANQGSEA. V was clipped by 5 bases and J by 4 bases, with 11 bases between them. This CDR3 has 12 residues. The CDR3 coding sequence is TGCAGCGTTACCCAGGGTATCTATGGCTACACCTTC. It is translated as CSVTQGIYGYTF.

The V call is TRBV11-2, the J call TRBJ1-1; tentatively, D is TRBD1 (5 bases). V dropped 2 bases and J dropped 4 bases, with 17 bases sitting between them. The CDR3 is 16 residues long. The germline V gene has CDR1 SGHAT and CDR2 FQNNGV. This CDR3 is CASSLLTFRDGTEAFF. The CDR3 DNA is TGTGCCAGCAGCTTACTTACGTTCAGGGATGGCACTGAAGCTTTCTTT.

The chain recombines TRBV6-2 or TRBV6-3 with TRBJ1-1; D may be TRBD1 (6 bases). V was clipped by 6 bases and J by 2 bases, with 10 bases between them. From germline, CDR1 is MNHEY and CDR2 SVGEGT. The CDR3 is made up of 13 amino acids. The CDR3 DNA reads as TGTGCCAGCAGCCCCAGGGGAAACACTGAAGCTTTCTTT. Translation gives CASSPRGNTEAFF.

The rearrangement uses TRBV5-1 and TRBJ2-1; the match to TRBD2 covers 9 bases. The V gene end was trimmed by 4 bases and the J gene end by 0 bases; junction bases not matched to a gene: 17. The CDR3 has 20 residues. Germline CDR1 SGHRS, CDR2 YFSETQ. CDR3 nucleotide sequence: TGCGCCAGCAGCCCGGGTCGAGGAGCGGGGGGCCCGAGCTCCTACAATGAGCAGTTCTTC. This translates into CASSPGRGAGGPSSYNEQFF.

The gene calls are TRBV6-6 and TRBJ2-5; TRBD2 is a possible D gene (5 bases). Germline CDR1 MNHNY, CDR2 SVGAGI (reference sequence). The V end lost 0 bases, the J end lost 5 bases, and 13 bases lay between the germline ends. The CDR3 spans 15 residues. As DNA, the CDR3 is TGTGCCAGCAGTTACTCGGGTCGGGGTGAGGAGACCCAGTACTTC. The encoded protein is CASSYSGRGEETQYF.

This clone came up a few times. The V and J genes are TRBV5-1 and TRBJ2-2; 7 nucleotides match TRBD1. CDR1 is SGHRS and CDR2 is YFSETQ in the germline V gene. The CDR3 runs 15 residues. V shed 4 bases, J shed 6 bases, and the junction held 9 bases outside the gene matches. CDR3: CASSPHRGLAGELFF. Written as DNA, the CDR3 is TGCGCCAGCAGCCCGCACAGGGGTCTTGCCGGGGAGCTGTTTTTT.

The CDR3 nucleotides are TGTGCCAGCAGCTTATCAGGCTCCTACGAGCAGTACTTC. Translated: CASSLSGSYEQYF. V and J are TRBV7-3 and TRBJ2-7; D is unclear. Per germline, CDR1 SGHTA and CDR2 FQGTGA. V was clipped by 2 bases and J by 0 bases, with 5 bases between them. The CDR3 extends over 13 amino acids.

The chain recombines TRBV3-1 (or the pseudogene TRBV3-2) with TRBJ2-1, with D possibly matching TRBD2 (5 bases). Germline values: CDR1 LGHDT, CDR2 YNNKEL (reference sequence). V was shortened by 0 bases and J by 0 bases, with 12 bases between the two germline ends. This CDR3 is 17 amino acids long. The CDR3 DNA is TGTGCCAGCAGCCAAGAATTGGTGGGGAGCTCCTACAATGAGCAGTTCTTC. Translation gives CASSQELVGSSYNEQFF.

The rearrangement joins TRBV13 to TRBJ1-2; D is undetermined. The V and J ends lost 5 bases and 6 bases respectively, with 16 bases between them. CDR1 is PRHDT and CDR2 is FYEKMQ in the germline V gene (reference sequence). CDR3 length: 14 amino acids. CDR3 residues: CASSPPRLEDGYTF. DNA for the CDR3: TGTGCCAGCAGCCCCCCAAGACTAGAAGATGGCTACACCTTC.

The rearrangement joins TRBV19 to TRBJ1-2; no definite D call. Trimming stripped 7 bases from V and 3 bases from J, with 9 bases between. Germline CDR1 reads LNHDA; CDR2 reads SQIVND (reference sequence). CDR3 length equals 12 residues. The CDR3 nucleotides read TGTGCCAGTAAAGGGAGCTACTATGGCTACACCTTC. Encoded protein: CASKGSYYGYTF.

The chain carries TRBV5-8 and TRBJ1-5; TRBD1 matches 8 bases. Trimming took 4 bases from V and 7 from J; bases not matched to a gene: 7. The germline gives CDR1 SGHTS, CDR2 YDEGEE. This CDR3 has 14 residues. The CDR3 sequence is CASSPDRERQPQHF. The DNA of the CDR3 is TGTGCCAGCAGCCCGGACAGGGAGCGGCAGCCCCAGCATTTT.

V and J are TRBV28 and TRBJ2-7; 8 bases are a match to TRBD2. V gave up 9 bases and J gave up 1 base; unmatched junction bases: 17. The CDR3 has 17 amino acids. Germline assignment: CDR1 MDHEN and CDR2 SYDVKM. The DNA of the CDR3 is TGTGCCAGTAGCGGGACTGGGTTCGACTACCTATCCTACGAGCAGTACTTC. Translating it yields CASSGTGFDYLSYEQYF.

The chain has TRBV5-1 and TRBJ2-7; TRBD1 aligns across 8 bases. Germline CDR1 SGHRS, CDR2 YFSETQ. The CDR3 covers 15 residues. V shed 4 bases and J 0 bases; nucleotides not matched to a gene: 6. The DNA of the CDR3 is TGCGCCAGCAGCAGCAGGGGGCCCCCCTCCTACGAGCAGTACTTC. It yields the protein CASSSRGPPSYEQYF.

The chain has TRBV27 and TRBJ2-7, with 7 bases fitting TRBD1. The CDR3 length is 15 residues. V trimming: 5 bases; J trimming: 0 bases; junction bases outside the gene matches: 7. Germline V CDR1 and CDR2: MNHEY, SMNVEV (reference sequence). For the CDR3, the DNA is TGTGCCAGCAGTACGACCCGGACAGGCTCCTACGAGCAGTACTTC. The encoded protein is CASSTTRTGSYEQYF.

Note on this clone: Other DNA variants within this sample encode the same CDR3. The rearrangement links TRBV6-5 to TRBJ1-1, with a tentative D call TRBD1 (6 bases). The V and J ends lost 2 bases and 1 base respectively, with 8 bases between them. This CDR3 has 14 residues. The germline CDR1 and CDR2 sequences are MNHEY and SVGAGI. The chain's CDR3 is CASSYLQGNTEAFF. CDR3 nucleotide sequence: TGTGCCAGCAGTTACCTACAGGGGAACACTGAAGCTTTCTTT.

There are a few counts of this clone. The V call is TRBV25-1, the J call TRBJ2-7; D is possibly TRBD1 (5 bases). The CDR3 runs to 12 residues. The V and J ends lost 3 bases and 6 bases respectively, with 9 bases between them. Germline V gives CDR1 MGHDK, CDR2 SYGVNS. CDR3 bases: TGTGCCAGCAGTGATTCAGGGCCCGAGCAGTACTTC. Residues: CASSDSGPEQYF.

The genes are TRBV10-1 and TRBJ1-1; 9 nucleotides line up with TRBD1. The CDR3 is 13 residues long. V was pared by 5 bases and J by 4 bases, with 2 bases of the junction left unmatched. The V gene's germline CDR1 is WNHNN and CDR2 SYGVQD (reference sequence). The CDR3 DNA reads as TGCGCCAGCAGTAAGACAGGGGGCACTGAAGCTTTCTTT. Translating gives CASSKTGGTEAFF.

This clone was seen more than once but under ten times. The chain recombines TRBV11-3 with TRBJ2-3, with 7 bases identical to TRBD2. Per the germline V gene, CDR1 is SGHNT and CDR2 is YENEEA. The CDR3 has 14 residues. After removal of 5 bases from V and 0 bases from J, the junction contained 2 bases not matched to a gene. CDR3: CASSREASTDTQYF. For the CDR3, the DNA is TGTGCCAGCAGCCGGGAGGCTAGCACAGATACGCAGTATTTT.

The rearrangement uses TRBV7-9 and TRBJ1-1, with TRBD1 as a possible D gene (5 bases). CDR1 SEHNR and CDR2 FQNEAQ come from the germline V gene (reference sequence). Trimming took 7 bases from V and 6 from J, leaving 15 bases between them. This CDR3 spans 13 amino acids. CDR3 in DNA: TGTGCCAGCACCTCCAGGGTTGAAGCTGAAGCTTTCTTT. It codes for CASTSRVEAEAFF.

The chain has TRBV6-5 and TRBJ1-3; D unresolved. Trimming removed 7 bases from V and 6 bases from J, with 13 bases in between. Germline CDR1 is MNHEY and CDR2 is SVGAGI. This CDR3 is built from 13 residues. This CDR3 is CASTGGPPNTIYF. The CDR3 nucleotides are TGTGCCAGCACCGGCGGGCCTCCAAACACCATATATTTT.

This clone was detected only once. This chain connects TRBV11-2 to TRBJ1-1; D remains unclear. Germline V gene lookup returns CDR1 SGHAT and CDR2 FQNNGV. Trimming removed 1 base from V and 9 bases from J, with 12 bases in between. The CDR3 loop spans 13 amino acids. The CDR3, as DNA: TGTGCCAGCAGCTTAGGGAGATTGGTCCAAGCTTTCTTT. It encodes CASSLGRLVQAFF.

V gene TRBV6-5 combines with J gene TRBJ2-1; possibly TRBD1 for D (6 bases). The CDR3 length is 15 residues. Trimming shortened V by 5 bases and J by 2 bases, and 13 bases separated the two germline ends. CDR1 and CDR2 from the germline V gene are MNHEY and SVGAGI. CDR3 protein: CASSIGQITYNEQFF. Written as DNA, the CDR3 is TGTGCCAGCAGTATCGGACAGATTACCTACAATGAGCAGTTCTTC.

The chain combines TRBV4-2 with TRBJ2-7, with 8 nucleotides matching TRBD1. Germline V gene sequence: CDR1 LGHNA, CDR2 YNFKEQ. After removal of 0 bases from V and 0 bases from J, the junction contained 4 bases not matched to a gene. The CDR3 spans 16 residues. The CDR3 reads CASSQEQTGASYEQYF. CDR3 in DNA: TGTGCCAGCAGCCAAGAGCAGACAGGGGCCTCCTACGAGCAGTACTTC.

The J gene is TRBJ1-5, the V gene TRBV27; D uncertain. The germline CDR1 and CDR2 sequences are MNHEY and SMNVEV (reference sequence). The CDR3 is 14 residues long. V was cut by 6 bases and J by 1 base, with 10 bases left in between. The CDR3 DNA reads TGTGCCAGCAGCACGGTTCGGAGCAATCAGCCCCAGCATTTT. Its protein is CASSTVRSNQPQHF.